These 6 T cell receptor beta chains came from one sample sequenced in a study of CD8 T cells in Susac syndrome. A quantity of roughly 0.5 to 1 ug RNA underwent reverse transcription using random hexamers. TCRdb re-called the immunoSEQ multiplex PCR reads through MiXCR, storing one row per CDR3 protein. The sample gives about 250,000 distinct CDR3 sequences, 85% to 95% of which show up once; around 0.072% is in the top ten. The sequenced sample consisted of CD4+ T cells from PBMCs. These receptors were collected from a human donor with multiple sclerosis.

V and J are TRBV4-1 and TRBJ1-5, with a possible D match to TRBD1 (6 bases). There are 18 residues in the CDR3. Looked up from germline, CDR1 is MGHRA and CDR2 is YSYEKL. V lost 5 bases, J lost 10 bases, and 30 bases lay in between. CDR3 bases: TGCGCCAGCAGCTTACAAGGGGGACAACAGGGTACCGTGGGACCCCAGCATTTT. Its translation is CASSLQGGQQGTVGPQHF.

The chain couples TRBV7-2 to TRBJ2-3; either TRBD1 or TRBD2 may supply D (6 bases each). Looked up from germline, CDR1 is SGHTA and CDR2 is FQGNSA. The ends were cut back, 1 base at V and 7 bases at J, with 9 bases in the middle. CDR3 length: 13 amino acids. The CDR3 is CASSLGGANTQYF. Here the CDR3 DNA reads TGTGCCAGCAGCTTAGGGGGGGCAAATACGCAGTATTTT.

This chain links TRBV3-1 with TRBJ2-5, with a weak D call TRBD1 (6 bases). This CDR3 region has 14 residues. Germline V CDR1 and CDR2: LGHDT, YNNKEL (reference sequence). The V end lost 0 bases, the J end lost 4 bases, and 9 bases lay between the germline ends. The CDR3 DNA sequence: TGTGCCAGCAGCCAAGATGCAGGGGCAGAGACCCAGTACTTC. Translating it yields CASSQDAGAETQYF.

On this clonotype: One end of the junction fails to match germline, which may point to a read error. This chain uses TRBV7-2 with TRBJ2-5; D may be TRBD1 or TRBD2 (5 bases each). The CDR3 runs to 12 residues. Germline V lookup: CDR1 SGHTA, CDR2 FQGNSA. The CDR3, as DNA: TGTGCCAGCAGCGCAAAAGGGACCCGGAGGCACTTC. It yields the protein CASSAKGTRRHF.

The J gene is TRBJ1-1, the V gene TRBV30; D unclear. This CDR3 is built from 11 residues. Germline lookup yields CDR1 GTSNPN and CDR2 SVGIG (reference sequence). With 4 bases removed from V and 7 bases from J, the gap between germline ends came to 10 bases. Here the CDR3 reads CAWIENFEAFF. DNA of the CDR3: TGTGCCTGGATCGAAAATTTTGAAGCTTTCTTT. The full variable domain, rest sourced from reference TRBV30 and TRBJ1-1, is SQTIHQWPATLVQPVGSPLSLECTVEGTSNPNLYWYRQAAGRGLQLLFYSVGIGQISSEVPQNLSASRPQDRQFILSSKKLLLSDSGFYLCAWIENFEAFFGQGTRLTVV.

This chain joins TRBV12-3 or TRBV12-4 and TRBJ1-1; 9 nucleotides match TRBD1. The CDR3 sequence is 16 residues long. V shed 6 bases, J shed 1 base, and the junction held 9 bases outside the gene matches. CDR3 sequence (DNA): TGTGCCAGCAGCAGAATTACGGGACAGGGGAACACTGAAGCTTTCTTT. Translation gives CASSRITGQGNTEAFF.